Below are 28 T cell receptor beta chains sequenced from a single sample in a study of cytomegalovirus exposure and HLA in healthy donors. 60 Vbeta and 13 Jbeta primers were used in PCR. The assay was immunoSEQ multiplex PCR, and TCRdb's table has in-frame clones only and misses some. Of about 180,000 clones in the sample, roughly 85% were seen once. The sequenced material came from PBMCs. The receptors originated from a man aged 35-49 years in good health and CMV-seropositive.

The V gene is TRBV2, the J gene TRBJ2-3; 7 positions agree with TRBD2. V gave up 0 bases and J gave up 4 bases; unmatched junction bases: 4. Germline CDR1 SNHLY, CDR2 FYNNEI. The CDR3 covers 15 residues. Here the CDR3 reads CASSEAGGRADTQYF. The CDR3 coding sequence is TGTGCCAGCAGTGAAGCGGGAGGGCGTGCAGATACGCAGTATTTT.

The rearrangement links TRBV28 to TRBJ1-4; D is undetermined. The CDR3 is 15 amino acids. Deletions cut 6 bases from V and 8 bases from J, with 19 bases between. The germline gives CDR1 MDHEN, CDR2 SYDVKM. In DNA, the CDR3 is TGTGCCAGCAGCTCCTCCGACACCTATGGGGAAAAACTGTTTTTT. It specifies CASSSSDTYGEKLFF. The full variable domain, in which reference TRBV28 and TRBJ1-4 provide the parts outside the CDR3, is DVKVTQSSRYLVKRTGEKVFLECVQDMDHENMFWYRQDPGLGLRLIYFSYDVKMKEKGDIPEGYSVSREKKERFSLILESASTNQTSMYLCASSSSDTYGEKLFFGSGTQLSVL.

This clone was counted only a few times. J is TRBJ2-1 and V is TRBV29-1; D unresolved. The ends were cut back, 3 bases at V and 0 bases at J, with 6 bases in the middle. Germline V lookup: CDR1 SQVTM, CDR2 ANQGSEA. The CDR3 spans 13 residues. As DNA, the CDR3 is TGCAGCGTTGAGCAGTACTCCTACAATGAGCAGTTCTTC. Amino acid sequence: CSVEQYSYNEQFF.

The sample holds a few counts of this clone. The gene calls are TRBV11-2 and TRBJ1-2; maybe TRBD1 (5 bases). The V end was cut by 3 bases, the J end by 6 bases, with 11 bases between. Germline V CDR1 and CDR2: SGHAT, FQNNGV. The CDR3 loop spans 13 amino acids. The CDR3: CASSLGQANGYTF. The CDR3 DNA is TGTGCCAGCAGCTTGGGGCAGGCGAATGGCTACACCTTC.

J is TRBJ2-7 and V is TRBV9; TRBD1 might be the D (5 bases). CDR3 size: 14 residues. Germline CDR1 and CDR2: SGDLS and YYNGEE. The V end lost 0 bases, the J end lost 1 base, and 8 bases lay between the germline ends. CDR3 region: CASSVGQRSYEQYF. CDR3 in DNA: TGTGCCAGCAGCGTAGGACAGCGATCCTACGAGCAGTACTTC. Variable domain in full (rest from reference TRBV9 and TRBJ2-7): DSGVTQTPKHLITATGQRVTLRCSPRSGDLSVYWYQQSLDQGLQFLIQYYNGEERAKGNILERFSAQQFPDLHSELNLSSLELGDSALYFCASSVGQRSYEQYFGPGTRLTVT.

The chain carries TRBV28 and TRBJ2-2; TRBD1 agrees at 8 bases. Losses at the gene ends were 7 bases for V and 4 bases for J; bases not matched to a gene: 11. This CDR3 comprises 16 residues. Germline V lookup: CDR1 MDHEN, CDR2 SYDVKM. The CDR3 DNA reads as TGTGCCAGCACCCTCGGACAGGGAGTAGGCACCGGGGAGCTGTTTTTT. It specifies CASTLGQGVGTGELFF.

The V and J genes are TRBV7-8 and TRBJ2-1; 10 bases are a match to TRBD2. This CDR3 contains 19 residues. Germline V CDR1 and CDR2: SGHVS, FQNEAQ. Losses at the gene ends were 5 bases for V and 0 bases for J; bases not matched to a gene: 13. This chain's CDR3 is CASSPPGLALISSYNEQFF. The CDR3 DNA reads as TGTGCCAGCAGCCCACCGGGACTAGCGTTGATCAGCTCCTACAATGAGCAGTTCTTC.

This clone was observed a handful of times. CDR3 region: CASRPTSGSYNEQFF. The CDR3, as DNA: TGTGCCAGCAGACCTACTAGCGGGAGCTACAATGAGCAGTTCTTC. The V call is TRBV7-6, the J call TRBJ2-1; TRBD2 aligns across 11 bases. The CDR3 is 15 residues long. Germline assignment: CDR1 SGHVS and CDR2 FNYEAQ. The ends lost 6 bases at V and 3 bases at J; junction bases unmatched: 4.

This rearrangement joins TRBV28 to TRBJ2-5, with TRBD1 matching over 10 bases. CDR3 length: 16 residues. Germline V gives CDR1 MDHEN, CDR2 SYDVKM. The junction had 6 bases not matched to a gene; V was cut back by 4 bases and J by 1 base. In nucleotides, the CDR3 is TGTGCCAGCAGTTCCCCGGGACAGGGGTTCCAAGAGACCCAGTACTTC. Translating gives CASSSPGQGFQETQYF.

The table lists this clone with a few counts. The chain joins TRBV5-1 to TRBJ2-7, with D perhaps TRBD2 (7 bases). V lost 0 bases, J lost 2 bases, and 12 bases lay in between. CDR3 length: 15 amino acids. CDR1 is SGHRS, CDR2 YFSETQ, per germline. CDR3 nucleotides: TGCGCCAGCAGCTTGGTCGCGGGGGCTACCTACGAGCAGTACTTC. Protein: CASSLVAGATYEQYF.

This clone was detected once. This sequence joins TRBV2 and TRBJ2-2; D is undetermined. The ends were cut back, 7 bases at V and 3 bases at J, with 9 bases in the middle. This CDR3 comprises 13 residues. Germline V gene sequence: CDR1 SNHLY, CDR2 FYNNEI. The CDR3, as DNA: TGTGCCAGCATATACGCGGACACCGGGGAGCTGTTTTTT. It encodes CASIYADTGELFF.

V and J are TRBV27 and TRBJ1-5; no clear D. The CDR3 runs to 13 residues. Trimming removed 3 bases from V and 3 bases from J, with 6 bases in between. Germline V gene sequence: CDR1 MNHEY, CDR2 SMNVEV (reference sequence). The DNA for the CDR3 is TGTGCCAGCAGTTTGGGCCCCAATCAGCCCCAGCATTTT. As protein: CASSLGPNQPQHF.

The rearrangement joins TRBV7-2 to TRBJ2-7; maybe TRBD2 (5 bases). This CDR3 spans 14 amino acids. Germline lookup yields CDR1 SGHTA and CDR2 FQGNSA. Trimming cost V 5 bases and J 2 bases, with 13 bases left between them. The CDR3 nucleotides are TGTGCCAGCAGCGTCACTAGTGTTACCTACGAGCAGTACTTC. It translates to CASSVTSVTYEQYF.

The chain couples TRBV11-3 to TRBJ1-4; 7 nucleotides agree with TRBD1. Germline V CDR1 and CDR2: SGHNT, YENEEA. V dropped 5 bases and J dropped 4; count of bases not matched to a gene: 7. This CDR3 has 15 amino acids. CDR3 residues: CASSPQSGGNEKLFF. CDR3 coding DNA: TGTGCCAGCAGCCCTCAGTCAGGGGGTAATGAAAAACTGTTTTTT.

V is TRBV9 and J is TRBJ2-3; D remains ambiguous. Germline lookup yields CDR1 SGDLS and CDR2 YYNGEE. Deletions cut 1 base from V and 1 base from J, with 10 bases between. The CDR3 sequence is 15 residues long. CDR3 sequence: CASSVTPHRTDTQYF. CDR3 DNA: TGTGCCAGCAGCGTAACACCACATCGCACAGATACGCAGTATTTT.

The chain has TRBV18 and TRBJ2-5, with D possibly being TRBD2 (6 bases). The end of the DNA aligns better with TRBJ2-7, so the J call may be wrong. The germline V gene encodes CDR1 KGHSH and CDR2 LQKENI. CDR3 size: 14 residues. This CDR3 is CASSTLTRGSEQYF. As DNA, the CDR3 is TGTGCCAGCTCAACCCTGACGCGGGGCTCCGAGCAGTACTTC.

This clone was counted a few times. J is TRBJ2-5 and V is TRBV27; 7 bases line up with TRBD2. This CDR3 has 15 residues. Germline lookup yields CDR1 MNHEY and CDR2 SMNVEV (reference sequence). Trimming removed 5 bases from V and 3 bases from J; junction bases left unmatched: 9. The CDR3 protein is CASSPALGREETQYF. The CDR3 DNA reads TGTGCCAGCAGTCCCGCCTTGGGGAGGGAAGAGACCCAGTACTTC.

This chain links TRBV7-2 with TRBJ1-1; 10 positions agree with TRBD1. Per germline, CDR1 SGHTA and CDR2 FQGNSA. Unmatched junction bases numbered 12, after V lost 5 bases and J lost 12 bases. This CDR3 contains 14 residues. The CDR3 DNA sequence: TGTGCCAGCAGCCCTAGAGGGACAGGGGTTGGAACTTTCTTT. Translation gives CASSPRGTGVGTFF.

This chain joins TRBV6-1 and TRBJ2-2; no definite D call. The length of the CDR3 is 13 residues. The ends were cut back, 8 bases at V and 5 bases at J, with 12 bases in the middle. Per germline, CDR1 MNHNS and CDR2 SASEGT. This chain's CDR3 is CASYIEETGELFF. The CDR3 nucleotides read TGTGCCAGCTATATCGAGGAAACCGGGGAGCTGTTTTTT.

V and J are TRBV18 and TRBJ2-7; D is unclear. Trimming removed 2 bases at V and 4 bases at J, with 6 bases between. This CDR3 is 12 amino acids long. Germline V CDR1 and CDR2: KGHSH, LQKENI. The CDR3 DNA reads TGTGCCAGCTCACCAAATGAGTACGAGCAGTACTTC. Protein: CASSPNEYEQYF. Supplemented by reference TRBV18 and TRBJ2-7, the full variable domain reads NAGVMQNPRHLVRRRGQEARLRCSPMKGHSHVYWYRQLPEEGLKFMVYLQKENIIDESGMPKERFSAEFPKEGPSILRIQQVVRGDSAAYFCASSPNEYEQYFGPGTRLTVT.

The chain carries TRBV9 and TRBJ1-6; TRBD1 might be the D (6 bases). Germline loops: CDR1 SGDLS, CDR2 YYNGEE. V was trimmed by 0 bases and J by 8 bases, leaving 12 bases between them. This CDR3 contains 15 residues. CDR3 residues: CASSVAPSGDSPLHF. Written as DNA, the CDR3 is TGTGCCAGCAGCGTAGCCCCCTCAGGGGATTCACCCCTCCACTTT.

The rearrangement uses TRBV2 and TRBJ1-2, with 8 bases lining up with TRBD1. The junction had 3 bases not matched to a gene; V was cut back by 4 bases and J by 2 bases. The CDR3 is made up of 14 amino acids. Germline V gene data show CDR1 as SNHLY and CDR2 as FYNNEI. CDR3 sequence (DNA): TGTGCCAGCAGTGTCCAGGGGGCGAACTATGGCTACACCTTC. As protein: CASSVQGANYGYTF.

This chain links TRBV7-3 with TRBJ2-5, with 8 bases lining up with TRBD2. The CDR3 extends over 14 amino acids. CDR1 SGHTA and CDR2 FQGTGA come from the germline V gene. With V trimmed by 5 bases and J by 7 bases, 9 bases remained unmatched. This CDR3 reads CASSLSGTGSTQYF. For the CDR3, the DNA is TGTGCCAGCAGCCTTAGCGGGACCGGGTCGACCCAGTACTTC.

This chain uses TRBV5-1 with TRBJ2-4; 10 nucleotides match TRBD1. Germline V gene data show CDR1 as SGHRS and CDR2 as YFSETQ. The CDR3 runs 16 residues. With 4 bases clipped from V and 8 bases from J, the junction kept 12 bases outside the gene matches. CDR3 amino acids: CASSAPEDRGLDIQYF. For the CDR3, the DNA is TGCGCCAGCAGCGCACCGGAGGACAGGGGGTTGGACATTCAGTACTTC.

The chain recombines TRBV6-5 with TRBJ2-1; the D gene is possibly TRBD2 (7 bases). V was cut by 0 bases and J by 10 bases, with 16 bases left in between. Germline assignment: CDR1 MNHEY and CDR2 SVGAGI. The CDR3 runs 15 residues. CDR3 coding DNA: TGTGCCAGCAGTTACTCTGGGGGGGCGCTTGGAGAGCAGTTCTTC. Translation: CASSYSGGALGEQFF.

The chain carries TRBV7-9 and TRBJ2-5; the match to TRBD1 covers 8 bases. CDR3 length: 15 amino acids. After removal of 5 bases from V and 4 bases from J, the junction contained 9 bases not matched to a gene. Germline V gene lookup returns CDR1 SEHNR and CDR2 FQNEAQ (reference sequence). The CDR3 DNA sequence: TGTGCCAGCAGCGACGGACAGGGCGCGGCAGAGACCCAGTACTTC. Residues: CASSDGQGAAETQYF.

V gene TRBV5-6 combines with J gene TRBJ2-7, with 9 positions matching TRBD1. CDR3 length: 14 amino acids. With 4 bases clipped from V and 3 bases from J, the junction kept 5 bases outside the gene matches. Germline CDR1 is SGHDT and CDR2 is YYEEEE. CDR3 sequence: CASSGGQGLYEQYF. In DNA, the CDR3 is TGTGCCAGCAGCGGGGGACAGGGTCTCTACGAGCAGTACTTC.

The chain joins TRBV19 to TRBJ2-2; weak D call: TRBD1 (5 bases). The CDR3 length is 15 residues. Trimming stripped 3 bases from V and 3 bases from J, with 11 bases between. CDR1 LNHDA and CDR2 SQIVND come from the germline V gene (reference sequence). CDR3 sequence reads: CASSIGRVDTGELFF. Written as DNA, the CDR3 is TGTGCCAGTAGTATCGGCAGGGTAGACACCGGGGAGCTGTTTTTT.